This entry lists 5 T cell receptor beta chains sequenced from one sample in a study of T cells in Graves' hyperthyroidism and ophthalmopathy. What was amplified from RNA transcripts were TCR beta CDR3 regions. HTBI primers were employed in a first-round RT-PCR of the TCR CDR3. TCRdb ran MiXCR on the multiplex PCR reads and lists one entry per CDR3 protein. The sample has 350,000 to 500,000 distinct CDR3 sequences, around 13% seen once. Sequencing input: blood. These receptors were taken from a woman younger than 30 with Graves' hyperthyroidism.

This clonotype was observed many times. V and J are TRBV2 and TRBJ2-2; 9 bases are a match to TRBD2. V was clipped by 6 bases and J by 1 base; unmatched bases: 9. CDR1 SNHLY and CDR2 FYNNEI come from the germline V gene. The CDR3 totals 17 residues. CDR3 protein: CASRWRLAEGNTGELFF. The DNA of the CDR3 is TGTGCCAGCAGGTGGAGACTAGCGGAAGGGAACACCGGGGAGCTGTTTTTT.

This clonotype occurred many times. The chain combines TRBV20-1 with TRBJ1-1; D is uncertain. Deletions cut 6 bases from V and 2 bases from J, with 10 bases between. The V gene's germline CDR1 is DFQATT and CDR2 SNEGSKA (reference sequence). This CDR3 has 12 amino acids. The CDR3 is CSANGVNTEAFF. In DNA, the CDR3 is TGCAGTGCCAACGGGGTTAACACTGAAGCTTTCTTT.

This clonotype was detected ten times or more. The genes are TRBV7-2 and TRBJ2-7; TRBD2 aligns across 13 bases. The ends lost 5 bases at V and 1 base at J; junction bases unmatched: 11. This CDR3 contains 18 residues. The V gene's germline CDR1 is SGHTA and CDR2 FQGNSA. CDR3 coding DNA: TGTGCCAGCAGCCACCCTCGGGGGACTAGCGGGGTTTCCTACGAGCAGTACTTC. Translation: CASSHPRGTSGVSYEQYF.

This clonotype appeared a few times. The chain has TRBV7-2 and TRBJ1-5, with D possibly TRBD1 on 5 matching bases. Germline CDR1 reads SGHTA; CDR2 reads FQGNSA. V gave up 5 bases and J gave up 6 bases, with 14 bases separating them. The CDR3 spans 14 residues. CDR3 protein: CASSPSGGAQPQHF. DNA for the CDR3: TGTGCCAGCAGCCCTTCGGGAGGGGCTCAGCCCCAGCATTTT.

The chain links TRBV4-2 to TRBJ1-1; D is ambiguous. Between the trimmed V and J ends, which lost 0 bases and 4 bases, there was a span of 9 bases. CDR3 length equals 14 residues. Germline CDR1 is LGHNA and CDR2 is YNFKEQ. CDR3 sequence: CASSQERVSTEAFF. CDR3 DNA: TGTGCCAGCAGCCAAGAGCGGGTAAGCACTGAAGCTTTCTTT.